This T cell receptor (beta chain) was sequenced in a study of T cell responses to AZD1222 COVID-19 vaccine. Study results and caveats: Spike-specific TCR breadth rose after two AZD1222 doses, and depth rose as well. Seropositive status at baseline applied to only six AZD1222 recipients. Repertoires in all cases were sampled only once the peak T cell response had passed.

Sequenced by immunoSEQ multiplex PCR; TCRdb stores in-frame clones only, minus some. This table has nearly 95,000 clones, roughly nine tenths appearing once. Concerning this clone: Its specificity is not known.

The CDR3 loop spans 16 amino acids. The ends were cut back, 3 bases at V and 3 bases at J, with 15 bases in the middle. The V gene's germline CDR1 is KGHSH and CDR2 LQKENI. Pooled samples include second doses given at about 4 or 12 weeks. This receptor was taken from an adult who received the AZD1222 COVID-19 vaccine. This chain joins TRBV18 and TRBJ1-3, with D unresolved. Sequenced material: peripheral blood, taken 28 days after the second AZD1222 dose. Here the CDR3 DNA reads TGTGCCAGCTCACCGAAACCACTTCAGTATGGAAACACCATATATTTT. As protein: CASSPKPLQYGNTIYF.